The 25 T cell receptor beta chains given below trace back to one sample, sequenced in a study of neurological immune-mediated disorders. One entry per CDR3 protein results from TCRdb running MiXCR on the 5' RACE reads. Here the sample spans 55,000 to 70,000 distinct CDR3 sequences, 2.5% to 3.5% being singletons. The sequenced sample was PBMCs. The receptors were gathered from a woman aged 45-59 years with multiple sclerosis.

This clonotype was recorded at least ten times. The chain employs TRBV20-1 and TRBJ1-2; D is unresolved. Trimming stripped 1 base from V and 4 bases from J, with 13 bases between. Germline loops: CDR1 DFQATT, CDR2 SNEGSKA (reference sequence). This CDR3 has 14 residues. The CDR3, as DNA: TGCAGTGCTAGAGTTTCAGGCCCTAGCTATGGCTACACCTTC. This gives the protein CSARVSGPSYGYTF.

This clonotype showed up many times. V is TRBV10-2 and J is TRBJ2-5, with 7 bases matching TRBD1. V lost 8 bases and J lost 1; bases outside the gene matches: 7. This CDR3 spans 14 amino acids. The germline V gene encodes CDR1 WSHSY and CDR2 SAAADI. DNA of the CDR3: TGCGCCAGCGGTCCGGGACAGCTCCAAGAGACCCAGTACTTC. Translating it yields CASGPGQLQETQYF.

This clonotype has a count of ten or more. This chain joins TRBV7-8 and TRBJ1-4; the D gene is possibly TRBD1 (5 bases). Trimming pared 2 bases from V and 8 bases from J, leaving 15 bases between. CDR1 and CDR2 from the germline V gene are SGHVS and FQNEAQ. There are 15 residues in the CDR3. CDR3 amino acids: CASSLNQGLGEKLFF. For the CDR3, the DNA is TGTGCCAGCAGCTTAAATCAGGGTTTGGGGGAAAAACTGTTTTTT.

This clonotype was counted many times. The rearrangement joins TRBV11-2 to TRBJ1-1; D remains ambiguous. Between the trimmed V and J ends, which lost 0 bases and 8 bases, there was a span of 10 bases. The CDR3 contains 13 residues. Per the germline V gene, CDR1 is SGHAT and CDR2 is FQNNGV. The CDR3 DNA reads TGTGCCAGCAGCTTAGACACTTGGGGAGAAGCTTTCTTT. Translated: CASSLDTWGEAFF.

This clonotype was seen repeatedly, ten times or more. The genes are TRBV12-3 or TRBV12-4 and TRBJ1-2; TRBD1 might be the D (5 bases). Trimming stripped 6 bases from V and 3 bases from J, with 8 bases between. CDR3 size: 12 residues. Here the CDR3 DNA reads TGTGCCAGCAGATCAGGGTACTATGGCTACACCTTC. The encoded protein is CASRSGYYGYTF.

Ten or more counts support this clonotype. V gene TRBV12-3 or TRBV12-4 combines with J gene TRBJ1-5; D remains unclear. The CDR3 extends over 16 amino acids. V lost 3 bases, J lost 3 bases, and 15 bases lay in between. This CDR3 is CASSLEEVWINQPQHF. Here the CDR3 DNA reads TGTGCCAGCAGTTTGGAGGAAGTTTGGATCAATCAGCCCCAGCATTTT.

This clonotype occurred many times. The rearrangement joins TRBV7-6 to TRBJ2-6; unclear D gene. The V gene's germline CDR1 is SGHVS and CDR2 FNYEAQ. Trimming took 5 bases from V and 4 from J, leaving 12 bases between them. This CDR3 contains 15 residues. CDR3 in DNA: TGTGCCAGCAGCGACTCGGCGCCCGGGGCCAACGTCCTGACTTTC. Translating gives CASSDSAPGANVLTF.

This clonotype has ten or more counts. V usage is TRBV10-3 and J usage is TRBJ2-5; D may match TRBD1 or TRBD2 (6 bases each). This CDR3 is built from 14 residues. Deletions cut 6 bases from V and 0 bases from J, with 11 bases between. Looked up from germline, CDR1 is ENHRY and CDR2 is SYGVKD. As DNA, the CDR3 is TGTGCCATCAGCCTTAGGGGGGACCAAGAGACCCAGTACTTC. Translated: CAISLRGDQETQYF.

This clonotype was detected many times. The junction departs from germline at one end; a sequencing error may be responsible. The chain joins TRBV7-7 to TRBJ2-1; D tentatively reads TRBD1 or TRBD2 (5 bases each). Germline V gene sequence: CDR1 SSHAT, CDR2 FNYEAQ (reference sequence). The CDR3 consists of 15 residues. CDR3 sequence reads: CASSLSWDHFSEQFF. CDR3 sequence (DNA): TGTGCTAGCAGCCTCAGCTGGGACCACTTCAGTGAGCAGTTCTTC.

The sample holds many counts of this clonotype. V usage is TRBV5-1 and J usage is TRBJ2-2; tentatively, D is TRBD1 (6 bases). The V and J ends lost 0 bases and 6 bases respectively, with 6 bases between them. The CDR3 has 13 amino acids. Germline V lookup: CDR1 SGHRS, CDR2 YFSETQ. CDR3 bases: TGCGCCAGCAGCTTGGAGGGGGCCGGGGAGCTGTTTTTT. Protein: CASSLEGAGELFF.

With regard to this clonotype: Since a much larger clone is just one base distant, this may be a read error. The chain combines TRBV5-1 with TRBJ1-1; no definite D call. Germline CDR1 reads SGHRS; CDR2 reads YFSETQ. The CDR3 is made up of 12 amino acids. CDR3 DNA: TGCGACAGCAGCTTGGGATTCGGCGAAGCTTTCTTT. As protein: CDSSLGFGEAFF.

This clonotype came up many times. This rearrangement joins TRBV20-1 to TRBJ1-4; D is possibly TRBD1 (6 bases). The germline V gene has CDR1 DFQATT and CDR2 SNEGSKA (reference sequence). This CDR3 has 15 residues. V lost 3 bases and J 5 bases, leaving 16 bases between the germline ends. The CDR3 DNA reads TGCAGTGCTAGCCCCCTGACAGGCCCCAATGAAAAACTGTTTTTT. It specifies CSASPLTGPNEKLFF.

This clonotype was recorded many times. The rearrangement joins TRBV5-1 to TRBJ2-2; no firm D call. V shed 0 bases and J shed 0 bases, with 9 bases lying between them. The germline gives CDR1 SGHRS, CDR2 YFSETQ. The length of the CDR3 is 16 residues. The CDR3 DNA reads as TGCGCCAGCAGCTTGGGTTGGCTTACGAACACCGGGGAGCTGTTTTTT. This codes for CASSLGWLTNTGELFF.

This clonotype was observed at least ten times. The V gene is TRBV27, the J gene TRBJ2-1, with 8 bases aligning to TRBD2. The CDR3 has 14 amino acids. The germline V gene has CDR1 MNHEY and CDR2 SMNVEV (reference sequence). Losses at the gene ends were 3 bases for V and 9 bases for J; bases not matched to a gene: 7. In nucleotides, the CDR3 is TGTGCCAGCAGTTTCGTTGCGGGAGGCGGTGAGCAGTTCTTC. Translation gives CASSFVAGGGEQFF.

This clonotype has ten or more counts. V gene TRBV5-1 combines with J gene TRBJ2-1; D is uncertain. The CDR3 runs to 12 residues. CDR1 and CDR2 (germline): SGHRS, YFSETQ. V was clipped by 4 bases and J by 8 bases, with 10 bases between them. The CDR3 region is CASSILTDEQFF. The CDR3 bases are TGCGCCAGCAGCATATTGACCGATGAGCAGTTCTTC.

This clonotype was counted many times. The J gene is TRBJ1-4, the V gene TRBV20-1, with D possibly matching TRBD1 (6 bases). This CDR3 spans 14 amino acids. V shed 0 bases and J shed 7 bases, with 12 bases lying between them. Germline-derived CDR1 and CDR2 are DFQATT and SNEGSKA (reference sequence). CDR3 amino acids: CSAREGAGSEKLFF. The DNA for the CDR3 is TGCAGTGCTAGAGAGGGGGCGGGGAGTGAAAAACTGTTTTTT.

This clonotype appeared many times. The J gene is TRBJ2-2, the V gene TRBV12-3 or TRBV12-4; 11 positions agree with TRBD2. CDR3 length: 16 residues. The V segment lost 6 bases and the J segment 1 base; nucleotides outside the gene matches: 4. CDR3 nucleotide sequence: TGTGCCAGCAGCCCTAGCGGGAGGTGGAACACCGGGGAGCTGTTTTTT. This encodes CASSPSGRWNTGELFF.

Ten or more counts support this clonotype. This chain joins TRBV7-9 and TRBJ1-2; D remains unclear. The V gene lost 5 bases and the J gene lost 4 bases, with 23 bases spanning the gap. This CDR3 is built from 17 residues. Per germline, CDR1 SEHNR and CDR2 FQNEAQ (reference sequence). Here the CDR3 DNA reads TGTGCCAGCAGCCCGGGAAGGTCCTTGACCAGCCCCTATGGCTACACCTTC. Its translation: CASSPGRSLTSPYGYTF.

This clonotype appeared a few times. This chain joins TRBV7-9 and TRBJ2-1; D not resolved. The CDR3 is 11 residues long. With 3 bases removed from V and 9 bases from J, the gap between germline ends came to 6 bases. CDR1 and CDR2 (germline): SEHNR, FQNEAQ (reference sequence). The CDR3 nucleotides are TGTGCCAGCAGCTTGAGGTTTGAGCAGTTCTTC. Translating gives CASSLRFEQFF.

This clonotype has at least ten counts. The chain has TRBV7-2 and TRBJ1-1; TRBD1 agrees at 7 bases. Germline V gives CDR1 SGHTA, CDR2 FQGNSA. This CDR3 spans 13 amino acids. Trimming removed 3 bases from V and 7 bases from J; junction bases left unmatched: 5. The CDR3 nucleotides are TGTGCCAGCAGCTTGGAGGGGGCACATGAAGCTTTCTTT. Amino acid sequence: CASSLEGAHEAFF. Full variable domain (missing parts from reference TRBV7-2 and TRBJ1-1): GAGVSQSPSNKVTEKGKDVELRCDPISGHTALYWYRQSLGQGLEFLIYFQGNSAPDKSGLPSDRFSAERTGGSVSTLTIQRTQQEDSAVYLCASSLEGAHEAFFGQGTRLTVV.

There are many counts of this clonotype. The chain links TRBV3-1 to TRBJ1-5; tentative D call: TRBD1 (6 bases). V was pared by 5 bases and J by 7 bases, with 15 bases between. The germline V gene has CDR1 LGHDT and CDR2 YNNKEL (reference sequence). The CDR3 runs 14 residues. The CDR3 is CASSYSGVSQPQHF. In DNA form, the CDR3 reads TGTGCCAGCAGCTACTCAGGGGTTAGCCAGCCCCAGCATTTT.

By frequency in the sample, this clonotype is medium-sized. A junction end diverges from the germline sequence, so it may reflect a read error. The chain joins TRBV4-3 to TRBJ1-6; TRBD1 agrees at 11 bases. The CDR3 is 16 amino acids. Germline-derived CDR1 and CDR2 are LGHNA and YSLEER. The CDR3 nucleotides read TGCGCCAGCAGCCAAGGACCCGGGACAGGGGGTTCAACCCTCAACTTT. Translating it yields CASSQGPGTGGSTLNF.

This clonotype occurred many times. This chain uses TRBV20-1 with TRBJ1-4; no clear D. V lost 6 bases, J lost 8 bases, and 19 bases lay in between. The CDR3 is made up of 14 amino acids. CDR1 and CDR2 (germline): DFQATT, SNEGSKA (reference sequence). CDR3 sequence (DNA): TGCAGTGCCGGAAGGGATCCGTTAGGGGAAAAACTGTTTTTT. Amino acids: CSAGRDPLGEKLFF.

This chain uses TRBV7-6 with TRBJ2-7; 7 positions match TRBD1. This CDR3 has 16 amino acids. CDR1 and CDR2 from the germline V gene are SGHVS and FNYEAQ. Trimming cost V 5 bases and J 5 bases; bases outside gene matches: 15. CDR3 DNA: TGTGCCAGCAGCCCCGCCCCGCCCGGGACAGCCGACGAGCAGTACTTC. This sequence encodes CASSPAPPGTADEQYF.

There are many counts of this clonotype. The CDR3 protein is CSARGRANQPQHF. CDR3 DNA: TGCAGTGCTAGGGGCAGGGCCAATCAGCCCCAGCATTTT. The gene calls are TRBV20-1 and TRBJ1-5; D is possibly TRBD1 (5 bases). Germline CDR1 and CDR2: DFQATT and SNEGSKA (reference sequence). V was cut by 3 bases and J by 3 bases, with 9 bases left in between. This CDR3 comprises 13 residues.